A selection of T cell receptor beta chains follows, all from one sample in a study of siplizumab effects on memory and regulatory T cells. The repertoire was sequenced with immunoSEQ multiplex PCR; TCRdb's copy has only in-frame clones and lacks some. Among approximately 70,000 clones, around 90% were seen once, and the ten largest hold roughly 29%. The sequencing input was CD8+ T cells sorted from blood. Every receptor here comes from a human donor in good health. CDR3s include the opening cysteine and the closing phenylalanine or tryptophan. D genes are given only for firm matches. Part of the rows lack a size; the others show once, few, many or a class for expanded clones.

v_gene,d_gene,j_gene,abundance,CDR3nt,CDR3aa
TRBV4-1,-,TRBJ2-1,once,TGCGCCAGCAGCCAAGTCGAGACTACCTCCTACAATGAGCAGTTCTTC,CASSQVETTSYNEQFF
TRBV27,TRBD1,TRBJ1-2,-,TGTGCCAGCAGTTCCGGGACAGCATCCTATGGCTACACCTTC,CASSSGTASYGYTF
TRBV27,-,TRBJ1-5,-,TGTGCCAGCAGTGCCACCGTGGGGGATCAGCCCCAGCATTTT,CASSATVGDQPQHF
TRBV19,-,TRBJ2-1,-,TGTGCCAGTAGAAGCTATGGGGGAGGGGGCAATGAGCAGTTCTTC,CASRSYGGGGNEQFF
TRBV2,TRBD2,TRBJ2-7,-,TGTGCCAGTCATGGGGCAAGAGCGGGAATGGGGTACGAGCAGTACTTC,CASHGARAGMGYEQYF
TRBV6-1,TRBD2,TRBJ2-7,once,TGTGCCAGCAGTGAATGGGCGGGGGGGCCCAACGAGCAGTACTTC,CASSEWAGGPNEQYF
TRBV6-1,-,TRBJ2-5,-,TGTGCCAGCAGAACCGACTGGAACCAAGAGACCCAGTACTTC,CASRTDWNQETQYF
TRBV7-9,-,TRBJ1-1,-,TGTGCCAGCAGCTCGTTGGGACCTAACACTGAAGCTTTCTTT,CASSSLGPNTEAFF
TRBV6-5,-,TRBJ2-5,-,TGTGCCAGCAGTTACTACAGGGCATTTGAGACCCAGTACTTC,CASSYYRAFETQYF
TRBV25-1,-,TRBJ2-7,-,TGTGCCAGCAGCCTTGAGTACGAGCAGTACTTC,CASSLEYEQYF
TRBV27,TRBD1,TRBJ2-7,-,TGTGCCAGCAGTGTGACAGGGACGTCCTACGAGCAGTACTTC,CASSVTGTSYEQYF
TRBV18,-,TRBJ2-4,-,TGTGCCAGCTCGCTTCAAGGCACAACAGGGTTATCGAGAAACATTCAGTACTTC,CASSLQGTTGLSRNIQYF
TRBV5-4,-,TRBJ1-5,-,TGTGCCAGCAGTCGGCAGGAGTATAGCAATCAGCCCCAGCATTTT,CASSRQEYSNQPQHF
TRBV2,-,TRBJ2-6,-,TGTGCCAGCAGGGAGTTAGGCTCGGGTGGGGCCAACGTCCTGACTTTC,CASRELGSGGANVLTF
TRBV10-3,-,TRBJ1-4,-,TGTGCCATCAGTGAGGAGATGGCTAATGAAAAACTGTTTTTT,CAISEEMANEKLFF
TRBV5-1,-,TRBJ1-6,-,TGCGCCAGCAGCTTGGTAGAGTTTAATTCACCCCTCCACTTT,CASSLVEFNSPLHF
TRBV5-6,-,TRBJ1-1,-,TGTGCCAGCAGCTTGGGGGGAGGCACTGAAGCTTTCTTT,CASSLGGGTEAFF
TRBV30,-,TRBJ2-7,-,TGTGCCTGGAGTGTACCACCGGGATCCCCCTACGAGCAGTACTTC,CAWSVPPGSPYEQYF
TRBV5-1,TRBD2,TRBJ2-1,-,TGCGCCAGCAGCTTGGAACCTGGTCTAGCGGCTTACAATGAGCAGTTCTTC,CASSLEPGLAAYNEQFF
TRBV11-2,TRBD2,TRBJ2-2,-,TGTGCCAGCAGCCCCCTAGCGGGCACCGGGGAGCTGTTTTTT,CASSPLAGTGELFF
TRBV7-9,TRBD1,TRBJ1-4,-,TGTGCCAGCAGCTTAGCGAGCGACAGGGTGAATGAAAAACTGTTTTTT,CASSLASDRVNEKLFF
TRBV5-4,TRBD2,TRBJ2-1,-,TGTGCCAGCAGCTCCGCGGGAGACAATGAGCAGTTCTTC,CASSSAGDNEQFF
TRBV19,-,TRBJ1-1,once,TGTGCCAGTAGTGTTGGCCGGACGGCAAACACTGAAGCTTTCTTT,CASSVGRTANTEAFF
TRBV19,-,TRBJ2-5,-,TGTGCCAGTAGTATCGGGTTAGTGGAGACCCAGTACTTC,CASSIGLVETQYF
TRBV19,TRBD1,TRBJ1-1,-,TGTGCCAGTAGTATTAGACCAGGGGGACTGAACACTGAAGCTTTCTTT,CASSIRPGGLNTEAFF
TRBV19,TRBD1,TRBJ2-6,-,TGTGCCAGTACCTCTCCCCCGGGACAGGGCTTCTCTGGGGCCAACGTCCTGACTTTC,CASTSPPGQGFSGANVLTF
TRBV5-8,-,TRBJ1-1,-,TGTGCCAGCAGCTTGGAACTTCTCGGGCCGGGAGCTTTCTTT,CASSLELLGPGAFF
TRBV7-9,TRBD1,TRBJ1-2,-,TGTGCCAGCAGCGGCGGGGGACAGGGGATCGATGGCTACACCTTC,CASSGGGQGIDGYTF
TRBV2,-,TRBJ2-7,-,TGTGCCAGCAGTGAAGAGACTGGGAGCTCCTACGAGCAGTACTTC,CASSEETGSSYEQYF
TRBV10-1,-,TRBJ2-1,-,TGCGCCAGCAGCTCACTAGCAAATGAGCAGTTCTTC,CASSSLANEQFF
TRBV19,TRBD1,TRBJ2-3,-,TGTGCCAGTAGAAGCCAGGGGGAGGATACGCAGTATTTT,CASRSQGEDTQYF
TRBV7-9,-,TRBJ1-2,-,TGTGCCAGCAGCCAAGATCTGGGCCAGGGCTCCTATGGCTACACCTTC,CASSQDLGQGSYGYTF
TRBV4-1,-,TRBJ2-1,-,TGCGCCAGCAGCCAAGAACCGGGGGCCTACAATGAGCAGTTCTTC,CASSQEPGAYNEQFF
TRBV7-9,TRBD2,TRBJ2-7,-,TGTGCCAGCAGCCAACTAGCGGGGCATATCTACGAGCAGTACTTC,CASSQLAGHIYEQYF
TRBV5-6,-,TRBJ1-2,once,TGTGCCAGCAGCTATTGGGGGGCGTCGGAGACTGGCTACACCTTC,CASSYWGASETGYTF
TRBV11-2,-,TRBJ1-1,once,TGTGCCAGCAGCTTAGAACCGGGGGGCACTGAAGCTTTCTTT,CASSLEPGGTEAFF
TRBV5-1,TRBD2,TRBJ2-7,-,TGCGCCAGCAGCTTGTGGGGCGGGCGGGGGAGCTCCTACGAGCAGTACTTC,CASSLWGGRGSSYEQYF
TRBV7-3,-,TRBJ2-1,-,TGTGCCAGCAGCCCTACTAGGGGGGACTACAATGAGCAGTTCTTC,CASSPTRGDYNEQFF
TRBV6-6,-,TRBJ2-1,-,TGTGCCAGCAGTTCCGACTCATACAATGAGCAGTTCTTC,CASSSDSYNEQFF
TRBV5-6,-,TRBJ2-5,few,TGTGCCAGCAGCTTGGGGGCCGGCCCGAAGACCCAGTACTTC,CASSLGAGPKTQYF
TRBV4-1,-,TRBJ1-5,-,TGCGCCAGCAGCCAGGTGACAGGTAACAATCAGCCCCAGCATTTT,CASSQVTGNNQPQHF
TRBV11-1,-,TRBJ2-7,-,TGTGCCAGCAGCTTAACGGGTTACGAGCAGTACTTC,CASSLTGYEQYF
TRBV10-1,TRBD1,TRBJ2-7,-,TGCGCCAGCAGTGTAGTGTGGCAGGGGGCCAGGGGACGATACGAGCAGTACTTC,CASSVVWQGARGRYEQYF
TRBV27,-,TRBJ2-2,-,TGTGCCAGCAAAGGGACAACCGACACCGGGGAGCTGTTTTTT,CASKGTTDTGELFF
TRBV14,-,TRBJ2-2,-,TGTGCCAGCAGCCGGACAGCCGGGGAGCTGTTTTTT,CASSRTAGELFF
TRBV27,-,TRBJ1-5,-,TGTGCCAGCAGTTCTATTGTGCCGGGAGGCAATCAGCCCCAGCATTTT,CASSSIVPGGNQPQHF
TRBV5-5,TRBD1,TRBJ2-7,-,TGTGCCAGCAGCTTGGCTCCGGGACAGGGTTCCTACGAGCAGTACTTC,CASSLAPGQGSYEQYF